Sequencing of this TCR beta chain was carried out in a study of CD8 T cells in Susac syndrome. Trimming left V 4 bases short and J 5 bases short, with 18 bases between. This CDR3 contains 15 residues. Germline lookup yields CDR1 SGDLS and CDR2 YYNGEE. Random hexamers were used to reverse transcribe the RNA input (0.5 to 1 ug). Amplification of TCR beta CDR3 used immunoSEQ multiplex PCR across 54 Vbeta and 13 Jbeta. TCRdb used MiXCR to reprocess the immunoSEQ multiplex PCR reads, holding one entry per CDR3 protein. The sample consists of about 94,000 distinct CDR3 sequences, 85% to 95% of them appearing once.

The V gene is TRBV9, the J gene TRBJ1-2; D remains unclear. The clonotype comes from a human donor with Susac syndrome. What was sequenced was CD4+ T cells from PBMCs. The CDR3 reads CASSPGVGGLYGYTF. In DNA, the CDR3 is TGTGCCAGCAGCCCCGGGGTAGGAGGTCTGTATGGCTACACCTTC.